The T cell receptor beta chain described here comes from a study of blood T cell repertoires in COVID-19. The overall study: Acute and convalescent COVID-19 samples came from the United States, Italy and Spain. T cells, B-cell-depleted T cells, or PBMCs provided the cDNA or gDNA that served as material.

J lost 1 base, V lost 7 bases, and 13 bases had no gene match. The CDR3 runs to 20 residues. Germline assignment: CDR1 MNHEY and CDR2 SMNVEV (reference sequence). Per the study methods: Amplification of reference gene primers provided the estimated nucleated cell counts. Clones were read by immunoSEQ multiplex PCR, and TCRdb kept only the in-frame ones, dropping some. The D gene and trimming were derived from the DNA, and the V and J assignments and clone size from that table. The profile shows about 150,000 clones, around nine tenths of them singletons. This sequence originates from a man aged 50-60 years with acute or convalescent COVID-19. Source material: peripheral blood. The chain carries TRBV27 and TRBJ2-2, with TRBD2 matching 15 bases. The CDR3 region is CASTPGLAGGFSLNTGELFF. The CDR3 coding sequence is TGTGCCAGCACTCCGGGACTAGCGGGGGGTTTTTCCCTGAACACCGGGGAGCTGTTTTTT.